A selection of T cell receptor beta chains follows, all from one sample in a study of identical twins. MiXCR, applied by TCRdb to the 5' RACE reads, yields one record per CDR3 protein. The sample records roughly 250,000 distinct CDR3 sequences, approximately 8% being singletons. The sample was also reused in another study, on yellow fever vaccine responses in identical twins.

Sequences were obtained from CD8+ T cells sorted from blood. These TCRs come from a woman younger than 35 in good health. The CDR3 runs from the conserved cysteine through the conserved F or W. A D gene is named only where the DNA matches it firmly.

J: TRBJ2-3
D: TRBD2
V: TRBV7-6
CDR3: CASSLVQGGDTQYF

J: TRBJ1-1
D: NA
V: TRBV28
CDR3: CASSLGKNTEAFF

J: TRBJ2-2
D: NA
V: TRBV4-1
CDR3: CASRELLHGELFF

J: TRBJ2-6
D: TRBD1
V: TRBV3-1
CDR3: CASSQETTGSGANVLTF

J: TRBJ2-2
D: NA
V: TRBV2
CDR3: CASSWTAITSGTGELFF

J: TRBJ2-1
D: NA
V: TRBV21-1
CDR3: CASRVTPLAGGTDPQFF

J: TRBJ1-1
D: NA
V: TRBV10-2
CDR3: CASSEAENTEAFF

J: TRBJ1-2
D: NA
V: TRBV27
CDR3: CASRPDPGLNYGYTF

J: TRBJ1-1
D: NA
V: TRBV28
CDR3: CASSLWAGSTEAFF

J: TRBJ2-1
D: NA
V: TRBV7-9
CDR3: CASKGNGWESRYEQFF

J: TRBJ2-7
D: TRBD1
V: TRBV14
CDR3: CASSQTTGYDEQYF

J: TRBJ1-5
D: NA
V: TRBV6-5
CDR3: CASSYATLDGNQPQHF

J: TRBJ1-4
D: NA
V: TRBV12-3/TRBV12-4
CDR3: CASSPDNEKLFF

J: TRBJ2-7
D: NA
V: TRBV7-8
CDR3: CASSLEVGEIVEQYF

J: TRBJ1-6
D: TRBD1
V: TRBV27
CDR3: CASSEAYRGYNSPLHF

J: TRBJ2-1
D: TRBD2
V: TRBV12-3/TRBV12-4
CDR3: CASSSRTSGTDEQFF

J: TRBJ1-1
D: NA
V: TRBV4-1
CDR3: CASSQDDRRPGF

J: TRBJ2-5
D: NA
V: TRBV12-3/TRBV12-4
CDR3: CASAGRASEETQYF

J: TRBJ2-1
D: NA
V: TRBV7-9
CDR3: CASSLESGARNNEQFF

J: TRBJ1-5
D: NA
V: TRBV6-1
CDR3: CASSAGSASQPQHF

J: TRBJ1-1
D: NA
V: TRBV13
CDR3: CASSLRQIDEAFF

J: TRBJ2-1
D: TRBD2
V: TRBV12-3/TRBV12-4
CDR3: CASSGTIPGHEQFF

J: TRBJ2-3
D: TRBD2
V: TRBV4-1
CDR3: CASSPPGGDSTDTQYF

J: TRBJ1-5
D: NA
V: TRBV12-3/TRBV12-4
CDR3: CASSLAGTNQPQHF

J: TRBJ1-1
D: TRBD1
V: TRBV7-9
CDR3: CASSLGQGETEAFF

J: TRBJ2-6
D: NA
V: TRBV6-1
CDR3: CASIDSLSGANVLTF

J: TRBJ2-1
D: TRBD1
V: TRBV29-1
CDR3: CSVWGVGTGINEQFF

J: TRBJ2-1
D: TRBD2
V: TRBV29-1
CDR3: CSVEEASGNHYNEQFF

J: TRBJ2-3
D: TRBD1
V: TRBV29-1
CDR3: CSVELTGLRWDTQYF

J: TRBJ2-1
D: NA
V: TRBV2
CDR3: CASSEIQAPVSFF

J: TRBJ1-1
D: NA
V: TRBV28
CDR3: CASSEVRSDEAFF

J: TRBJ1-3
D: NA
V: TRBV4-1
CDR3: CASSQIKGPAFQGNTIYF

J: TRBJ2-7
D: NA
V: TRBV9
CDR3: CASSEGTAAANYEQYF

J: TRBJ2-7
D: NA
V: TRBV12-3/TRBV12-4
CDR3: CASSLGPVGDEQYF

J: TRBJ2-7
D: TRBD2
V: TRBV28
CDR3: CASNPSGSYEQYF

J: TRBJ2-1
D: NA
V: TRBV7-8
CDR3: CASSRSTGRVYNEQFF

J: TRBJ1-6
D: NA
V: TRBV15
CDR3: CATSSRRSSYNSPLHF

J: TRBJ2-2
D: NA
V: TRBV11-3
CDR3: CASSPPLGSVTGELFF

J: TRBJ2-1
D: NA
V: TRBV4-2
CDR3: CASSQVGGGFYNEQFF

J: TRBJ2-7
D: NA
V: TRBV5-1
CDR3: CASGERGPEIDEQYF

J: TRBJ2-3
D: NA
V: TRBV5-6
CDR3: CASSAVGTGNTDTQYF